The source of this T cell receptor beta chain is a study of blood T cell repertoires in COVID-19. The overall study: The United States, Italy and Spain provided the acute and convalescent COVID-19 samples. PBMCs, B-cell-depleted T cells, or T cells were the source of the cDNA or gDNA that made up the material.

Germline values: CDR1 LNHNV, CDR2 YYDKDF (reference sequence). There are 16 residues in the CDR3. J gave up 6 bases and V 1 base, and 5 bases lay outside the gene matches. Per the study methods: Using reference gene primer amplification, nucleated cell counts were estimated. Sequencing used immunoSEQ multiplex PCR; TCRdb keeps in-frame clones, though not all of them. From that table come the V and J calls and clone size; the DNA was used to work out D and trimming. The sample has 65,000 to 70,000 clones; approximately 93% are singletons. The chain combines TRBV15 with TRBJ2-4; 11 nucleotides agree with TRBD1. The sequenced sample consisted of peripheral blood. The clonotype comes from a man in his 70s with active COVID-19. The CDR3 is CATSRGFGTGGNIQYF. CDR3 in DNA: TGTGCCACCAGCAGAGGTTTTGGGACAGGGGGAAACATTCAGTACTTC.